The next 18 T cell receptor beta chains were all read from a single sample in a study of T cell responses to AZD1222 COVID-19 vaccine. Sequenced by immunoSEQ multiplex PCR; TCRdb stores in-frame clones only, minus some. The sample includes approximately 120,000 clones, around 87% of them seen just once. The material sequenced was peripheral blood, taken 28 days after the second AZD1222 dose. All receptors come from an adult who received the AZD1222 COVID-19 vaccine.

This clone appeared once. The CDR3 bases are TGTGCCAGCAGCTTAGGCCATTTGACACGCCATGGCACTGAAGCTTTCTTT. This sequence encodes CASSLGHLTRHGTEAFF. The J gene is TRBJ1-1, the V gene TRBV7-2; D gene unclear. The CDR3 has 17 residues. The germline V gene has CDR1 SGHTA and CDR2 FQGNSA. V was clipped by 1 base and J by 4 bases, with 19 bases between them.

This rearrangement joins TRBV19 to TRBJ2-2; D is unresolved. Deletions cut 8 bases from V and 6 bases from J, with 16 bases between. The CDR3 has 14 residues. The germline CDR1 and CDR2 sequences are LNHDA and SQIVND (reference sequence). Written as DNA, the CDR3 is TGTGCCAGTGAGGACGGATTGAGTTCCGGGGAGCTGTTTTTT. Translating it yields CASEDGLSSGELFF.

Here the CDR3 DNA reads TGCGCCAGCAGCTCGGACATATATCAGCCCCAGCATTTT. This gives the protein CASSSDIYQPQHF. The chain carries TRBV5-1 and TRBJ1-5; D may be TRBD1 (5 bases). The V end was cut by 3 bases, the J end by 5 bases, with 9 bases between. The CDR3 consists of 13 residues. Germline lookup yields CDR1 SGHRS and CDR2 YFSETQ.

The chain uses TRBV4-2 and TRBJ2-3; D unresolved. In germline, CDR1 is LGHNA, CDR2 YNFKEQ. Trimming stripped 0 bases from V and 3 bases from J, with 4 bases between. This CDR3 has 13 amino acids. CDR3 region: CASSQEMTDTQYF. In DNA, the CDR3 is TGTGCCAGCAGCCAAGAGATGACAGATACGCAGTATTTT.

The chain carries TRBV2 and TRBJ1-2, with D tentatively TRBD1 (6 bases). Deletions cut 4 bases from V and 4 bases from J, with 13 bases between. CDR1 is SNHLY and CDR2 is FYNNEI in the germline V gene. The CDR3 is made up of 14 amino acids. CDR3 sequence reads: CASSVGNRVYGYTF. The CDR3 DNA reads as TGTGCCAGCAGTGTTGGGAACAGGGTCTATGGCTACACCTTC.

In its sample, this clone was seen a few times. As DNA, the CDR3 is TGTGCCATCAGCTTTGGGACTAGCGGATACAATGAGCAGTTCTTC. Residues: CAISFGTSGYNEQFF. This rearrangement joins TRBV10-3 to TRBJ2-1; 11 bases map to TRBD2. The CDR3 spans 15 residues. Looked up from germline, CDR1 is ENHRY and CDR2 is SYGVKD. The V segment lost 6 bases and the J segment 4 bases; nucleotides outside the gene matches: 5.

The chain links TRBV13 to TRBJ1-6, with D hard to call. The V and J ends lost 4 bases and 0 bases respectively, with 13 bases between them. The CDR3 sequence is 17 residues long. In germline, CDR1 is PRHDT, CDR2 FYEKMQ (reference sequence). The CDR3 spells CASSSVGPSSYNSPLHF. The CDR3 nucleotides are TGTGCCAGCAGCTCGGTAGGGCCCAGCTCCTATAATTCACCCCTCCACTTT.

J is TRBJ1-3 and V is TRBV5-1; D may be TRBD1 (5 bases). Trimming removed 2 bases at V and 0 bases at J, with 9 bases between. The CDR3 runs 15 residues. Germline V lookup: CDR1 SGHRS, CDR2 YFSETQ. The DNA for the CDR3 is TGCGCCAGCAGCTTTGGGGCAGACTCTGGAAACACCATATATTTT. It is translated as CASSFGADSGNTIYF.

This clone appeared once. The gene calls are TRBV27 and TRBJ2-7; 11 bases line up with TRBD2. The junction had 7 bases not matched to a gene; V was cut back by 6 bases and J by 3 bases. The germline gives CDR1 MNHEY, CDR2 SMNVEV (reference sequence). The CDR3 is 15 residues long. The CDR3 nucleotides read TGTGCCAGCAGAATTAGCGGGAGGGCCCTCTACGAGCAGTACTTC. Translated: CASRISGRALYEQYF.

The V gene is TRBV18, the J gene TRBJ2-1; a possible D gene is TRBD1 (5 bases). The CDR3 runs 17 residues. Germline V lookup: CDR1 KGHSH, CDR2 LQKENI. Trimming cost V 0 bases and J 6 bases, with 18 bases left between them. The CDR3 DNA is TGTGCCAGCTCACCACCGGTGGACATTTCCATAATCAATGAGCAGTTCTTC. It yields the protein CASSPPVDISIINEQFF.

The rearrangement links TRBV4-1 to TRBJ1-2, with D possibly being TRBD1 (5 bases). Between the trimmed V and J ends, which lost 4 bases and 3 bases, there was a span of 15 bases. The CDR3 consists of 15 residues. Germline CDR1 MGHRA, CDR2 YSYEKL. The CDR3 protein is CASSRMGLRDYGYTF. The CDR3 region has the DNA TGCGCCAGCAGCCGCATGGGACTCCGTGACTATGGCTACACCTTC.

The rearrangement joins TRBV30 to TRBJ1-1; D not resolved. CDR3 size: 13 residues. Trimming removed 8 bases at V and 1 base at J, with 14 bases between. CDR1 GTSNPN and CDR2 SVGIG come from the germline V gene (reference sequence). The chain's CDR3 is CALSGEENTEAFF. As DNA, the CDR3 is TGTGCCCTCAGCGGGGAGGAGAACACTGAAGCTTTCTTT. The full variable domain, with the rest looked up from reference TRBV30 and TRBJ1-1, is SQTIHQWPATLVQPVGSPLSLECTVEGTSNPNLYWYRQAAGRGLQLLFYSVGIGQISSEVPQNLSASRPQDRQFILSSKKLLLSDSGFYLCALSGEENTEAFFGQGTRLTVV.

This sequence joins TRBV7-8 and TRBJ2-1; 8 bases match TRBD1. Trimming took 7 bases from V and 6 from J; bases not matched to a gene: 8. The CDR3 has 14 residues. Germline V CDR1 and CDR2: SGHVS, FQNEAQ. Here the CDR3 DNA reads TGTGCCAGCACTCCCCTGACAGGGGCCAATGAGCAGTTCTTC. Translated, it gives CASTPLTGANEQFF.

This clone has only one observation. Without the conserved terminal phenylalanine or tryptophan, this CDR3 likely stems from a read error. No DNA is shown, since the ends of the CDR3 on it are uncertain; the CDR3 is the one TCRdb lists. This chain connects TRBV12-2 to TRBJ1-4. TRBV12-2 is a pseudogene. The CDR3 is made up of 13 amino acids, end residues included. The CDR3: CASRAKAGQGRKI.

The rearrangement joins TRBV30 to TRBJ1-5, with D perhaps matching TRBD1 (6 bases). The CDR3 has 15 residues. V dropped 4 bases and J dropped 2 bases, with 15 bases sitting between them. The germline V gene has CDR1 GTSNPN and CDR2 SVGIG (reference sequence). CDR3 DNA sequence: TGTGCCTGGATGGAGGGGGGGTATGGCAATCAGCCCCAGCATTTT. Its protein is CAWMEGGYGNQPQHF.

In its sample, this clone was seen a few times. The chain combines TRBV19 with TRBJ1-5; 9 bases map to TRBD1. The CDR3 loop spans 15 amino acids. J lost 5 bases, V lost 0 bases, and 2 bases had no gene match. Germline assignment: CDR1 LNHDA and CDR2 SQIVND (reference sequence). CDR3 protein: CASSIEGTGYQPQHF. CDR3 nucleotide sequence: TGTGCCAGTAGTATAGAAGGGACAGGGTATCAGCCCCAGCATTTT.

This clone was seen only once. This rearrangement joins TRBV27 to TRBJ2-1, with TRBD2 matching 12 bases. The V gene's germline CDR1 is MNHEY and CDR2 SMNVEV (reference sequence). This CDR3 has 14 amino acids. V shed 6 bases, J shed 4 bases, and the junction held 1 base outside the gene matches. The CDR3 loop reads CASSGLAGYNEQFF. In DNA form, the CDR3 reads TGTGCCAGCAGCGGACTAGCGGGATACAATGAGCAGTTCTTC.

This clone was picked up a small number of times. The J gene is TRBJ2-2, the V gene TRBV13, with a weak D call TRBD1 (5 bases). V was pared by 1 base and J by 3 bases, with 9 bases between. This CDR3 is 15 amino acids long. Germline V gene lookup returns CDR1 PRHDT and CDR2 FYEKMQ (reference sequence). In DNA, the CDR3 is TGTGCCAGCAGCTTAGAGGACACTTACACCGGGGAGCTGTTTTTT. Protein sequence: CASSLEDTYTGELFF.